A single TCR beta chain is shown here with its context. The data originate from a study of T cell responses to AZD1222 COVID-19 vaccine. TCRdb's copy holds only in-frame clones and misses some; the assay was immunoSEQ multiplex PCR. The repertoire holds around 130,000 clones, with 80% to 90% as singletons. The CDR3 extends over 16 amino acids. Germline trimming cut 0 bases from V and 4 bases from J; bases unmatched to any gene: 6. CDR1 SGDLS and CDR2 YYNGEE come from the germline V gene. The source of this sequence is an adult in good health. Sequenced here: peripheral blood, sampled on day 0 of AZD1222 vaccination. This chain uses TRBV9 with TRBJ2-2, with 7 nucleotides matching TRBD1. In DNA form, the CDR3 reads TGTGCCAGCAGCGTAGGATTGGACAGGAGCACCGGGGAGCTGTTTTTT. It encodes CASSVGLDRSTGELFF.